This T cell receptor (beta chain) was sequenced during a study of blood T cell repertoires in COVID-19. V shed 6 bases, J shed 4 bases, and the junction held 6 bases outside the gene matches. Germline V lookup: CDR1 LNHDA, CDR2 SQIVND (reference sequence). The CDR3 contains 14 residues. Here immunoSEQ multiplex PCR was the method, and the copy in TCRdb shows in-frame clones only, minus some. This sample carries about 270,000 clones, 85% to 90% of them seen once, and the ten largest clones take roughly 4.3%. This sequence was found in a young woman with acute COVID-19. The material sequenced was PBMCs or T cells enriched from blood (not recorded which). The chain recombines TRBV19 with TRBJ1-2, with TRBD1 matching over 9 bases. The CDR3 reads CASSGDREAYGYTF. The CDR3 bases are TGTGCCAGTAGCGGGGACAGGGAAGCCTATGGCTACACCTTC.